A single sample gave rise to the 21 T cell receptor beta chains below, sequenced in a study of T cell responses to AZD1222 COVID-19 vaccine. Profiled with immunoSEQ multiplex PCR; TCRdb holds only in-frame clones, not every one. Of some 140,000 clones in the sample, approximately 95% were seen once. The starting material was peripheral blood, obtained 28 days after the second AZD1222 dose. These receptors were taken from an adult who received the AZD1222 COVID-19 vaccine.

This clone appeared a single time. This chain joins TRBV12-5 and TRBJ2-5, with D perhaps given as TRBD1 or TRBD2 (5 bases each). From germline, CDR1 is LGHNT and CDR2 FRNRAP. Trimming removed 4 bases from V and 5 bases from J, with 11 bases in between. The CDR3 length is 13 residues. This CDR3 reads CASGWGRSETQYF. CDR3 nucleotides: TGTGCTAGTGGTTGGGGACGGTCGGAGACCCAGTACTTC.

The chain links TRBV7-2 to TRBJ2-3, with D maybe TRBD2 (5 bases). Germline V CDR1 and CDR2: SGHTA, FQGNSA. The CDR3 loop spans 14 amino acids. The V end lost 3 bases, the J end lost 0 bases, and 7 bases lay between the germline ends. This chain's CDR3 is CASSFSGSTDTQYF. The CDR3, as DNA: TGTGCCAGCAGCTTCAGCGGTAGCACAGATACGCAGTATTTT. Full variable domain (remainder filled in from reference TRBV7-2 and TRBJ2-3): GAGVSQSPSNKVTEKGKDVELRCDPISGHTALYWYRQSLGQGLEFLIYFQGNSAPDKSGLPSDRFSAERTGGSVSTLTIQRTQQEDSAVYLCASSFSGSTDTQYFGPGTRLTVL.

This clone was counted only a few times. The genes are TRBV6-4 and TRBJ2-3; perhaps TRBD2 as D (5 bases). The CDR3 contains 13 residues. Germline CDR1 reads MRHNA; CDR2 reads SNTAGT. Trimming removed 2 bases at V and 3 bases at J, with 6 bases between. CDR3 in amino acids: CASSDRETDTQYF. Here the CDR3 DNA reads TGTGCCAGCAGTGACCGGGAAACAGATACGCAGTATTTT.

The rearrangement joins TRBV5-1 to TRBJ2-2; D is unclear. Germline V gene sequence: CDR1 SGHRS, CDR2 YFSETQ. The CDR3 contains 13 residues. V was pared by 0 bases and J by 6 bases, with 6 bases between. CDR3 nucleotides: TGCGCCAGCAGCTTGGATCCATCCGGGGAGCTGTTTTTT. It encodes CASSLDPSGELFF.

The chain links TRBV30 to TRBJ1-2; D uncertain. Trimming took 2 bases from V and 2 from J, leaving 9 bases between them. Germline CDR1 is GTSNPN and CDR2 is SVGIG (reference sequence). This CDR3 is 13 amino acids long. The chain's CDR3 is CAWSTPGNYGYTF. The CDR3 bases are TGTGCCTGGAGTACCCCGGGGAACTATGGCTACACCTTC.

The rearrangement links TRBV7-6 to TRBJ1-5; no reliable D call. V dropped 0 bases and J dropped 0 bases, with 12 bases sitting between them. Germline CDR1 reads SGHVS; CDR2 reads FNYEAQ. There are 17 residues in the CDR3. CDR3 nucleotides: TGTGCCAGCAGCTTAGCGCGGGCAGATTATAGCAATCAGCCCCAGCATTTT. This sequence encodes CASSLARADYSNQPQHF.

The chain couples TRBV4-1 to TRBJ1-1, with D perhaps TRBD1 (5 bases). V was cut by 0 bases and J by 3 bases, with 8 bases left in between. This CDR3 has 14 residues. Germline V gene data show CDR1 as MGHRA and CDR2 as YSYEKL. This chain's CDR3 is CASSQEFRDTEAFF. CDR3 bases: TGCGCCAGCAGCCAAGAGTTCAGGGACACTGAAGCTTTCTTT.

The chain uses TRBV4-1 and TRBJ1-4; 11 nucleotides agree with TRBD1. The germline CDR1 and CDR2 sequences are MGHRA and YSYEKL. The CDR3 has 16 amino acids. After removal of 2 bases from V and 6 bases from J, the junction contained 5 bases not matched to a gene. The CDR3 region is CASSQSPGQGDEKLFF. The CDR3 region has the DNA TGCGCCAGCAGCCAAAGTCCGGGACAGGGGGATGAAAAACTGTTTTTT.

The chain combines TRBV6-5 with TRBJ1-5; 10 bases agree with TRBD1. Germline V gene data show CDR1 as MNHEY and CDR2 as SVGAGI. The CDR3 is 16 residues long. With V trimmed by 4 bases and J by 4 bases, 7 bases remained unmatched. The chain's CDR3 is CASSSAPDRGNQPQHF. CDR3 coding DNA: TGTGCCAGCAGTTCCGCTCCGGACAGGGGGAATCAGCCCCAGCATTTT.

The chain recombines TRBV6-1 with TRBJ1-6; D uncertain. Germline V gene sequence: CDR1 MNHNS, CDR2 SASEGT. This CDR3 has 13 amino acids. Trimming shortened V by 1 base and J by 6 bases, and 4 bases separated the two germline ends. Here the CDR3 reads CASSEVVNSPLHF. In DNA, the CDR3 is TGTGCCAGCAGTGAAGTGGTTAATTCACCCCTCCACTTT.

The genes are TRBV7-3 and TRBJ1-6; a weak D match, TRBD1 (5 bases). Between the trimmed V and J ends, which lost 2 bases and 7 bases, there was a span of 15 bases. Germline CDR1 and CDR2: SGHTA and FQGTGA. The CDR3 extends over 16 amino acids. In DNA form, the CDR3 reads TGTGCCAGCAGCTTACAGGGACCCGCTGGAAATTCACCCCTCCACTTT. This gives the protein CASSLQGPAGNSPLHF.

This chain uses TRBV14 with TRBJ1-1, with unresolved D. This CDR3 is 10 amino acids long. The V gene lost 1 base and the J gene lost 7 bases, with 1 base spanning the gap. The germline gives CDR1 SGHDN, CDR2 FVKESK. CDR3 loop: CASSQGEAFF. In DNA, the CDR3 is TGTGCCAGCAGCCAAGGTGAAGCTTTCTTT.

This chain connects TRBV27 to TRBJ1-6; D might be TRBD1 (6 bases). The V end was cut by 4 bases, the J end by 5 bases, with 15 bases between. This CDR3 has 16 amino acids. From germline, CDR1 is MNHEY and CDR2 SMNVEV (reference sequence). This CDR3 is CASSSLGGRDNSPLHF. CDR3 bases: TGTGCCAGCAGTTCGTTAGGGGGACGCGATAATTCACCCCTCCACTTT.

The chain couples TRBV6-2 or TRBV6-3 to TRBJ1-5; D not certain. CDR1 and CDR2 (germline): MNHEY, SVGEGT. The CDR3 is 15 residues long. With 3 bases removed from V and 0 bases from J, the gap between germline ends came to 9 bases. The DNA for the CDR3 is TGTGCCAGCAGTTATAGGTCCTATAGCAATCAGCCCCAGCATTTT. Residues: CASSYRSYSNQPQHF.

The chain uses TRBV18 and TRBJ2-3, with D uncertain. V gave up 0 bases and J gave up 6 bases, with 16 bases separating them. The CDR3 loop spans 16 amino acids. Looked up from germline, CDR1 is KGHSH and CDR2 is LQKENI. The CDR3 spells CASSPPAEDMRDTQYF. The CDR3, as DNA: TGTGCCAGCTCACCACCGGCAGAAGATATGCGGGATACGCAGTATTTT.

The CDR3 is CASSEGLAGLETQYF. Here the CDR3 DNA reads TGTGCCAGCAGTGAAGGACTAGCGGGGTTAGAGACCCAGTACTTC. The chain recombines TRBV6-1 with TRBJ2-5, with TRBD2 matching over 11 bases. Per germline, CDR1 MNHNS and CDR2 SASEGT. The V and J ends lost 1 base and 4 bases, in that order; junction bases with no gene match: 2. The CDR3 is 15 residues long.

The CDR3 reads CATRPRSYNEQFF. The CDR3 nucleotides read TGTGCCACCAGGCCCCGGTCCTACAATGAGCAGTTCTTC. The chain recombines TRBV15 with TRBJ2-1; no reliable D call. V lost 6 bases and J 1 base, leaving 7 bases between the germline ends. The V gene's germline CDR1 is LNHNV and CDR2 YYDKDF (reference sequence). This CDR3 has 13 residues. Looking up the rest from reference TRBV15 and TRBJ2-1 gives the full variable domain: DAMVIQNPRYQVTQFGKPVTLSCSQTLNHNVMYWYQQKSSQAPKLLFHYYDKDFNNEADTPDNFQSRRPNTSFCFLDIRSPGLGDTAMYLCATRPRSYNEQFFGPGTRLTVL.

In the case of this clone: An end of the junction does not agree with germline; a read error may underlie this. The chain recombines TRBV5-6 with TRBJ2-7, with D perhaps TRBD2 (5 bases). Germline V CDR1 and CDR2: SGHDT, YYEEEE. CDR3 length equals 13 residues. The DNA for the CDR3 is TGTGCCAGCTCTAGCACCGTCTCCCACGAGCAGTACTTC. This gives the protein CASSSTVSHEQYF.

This chain connects TRBV9 to TRBJ1-4; D is undetermined. V was trimmed by 4 bases and J by 0 bases, leaving 10 bases between them. The CDR3 totals 15 residues. Per the germline V gene, CDR1 is SGDLS and CDR2 is YYNGEE. CDR3: CASSPDGPTNEKLFF. CDR3 coding DNA: TGTGCCAGCAGCCCCGACGGACCAACTAATGAAAAACTGTTTTTT.

This clone was seen a single time. This chain connects TRBV29-1 to TRBJ1-1, with D perhaps matching TRBD1 (6 bases). This CDR3 is built from 12 residues. Germline CDR1 is SQVTM and CDR2 is ANQGSEA. V lost 5 bases and J lost 6, with 13 bases in between. The CDR3 region has the DNA TGCAGCGTTAGGCAGGGGCAGTCTGAAGCTTTCTTT. Translated: CSVRQGQSEAFF.

This clone showed up just once. The chain carries TRBV9 and TRBJ1-4; the match to TRBD1 covers 8 bases. The CDR3 totals 16 residues. Germline CDR1 is SGDLS and CDR2 is YYNGEE. The trim removed 4 bases at V and 7 bases at J, leaving 12 bases unmatched. CDR3 coding DNA: TGTGCCAGCAGCCACCTCCCCGCAGGGGGCTTTGAAAAACTGTTTTTT. Encoded protein: CASSHLPAGGFEKLFF.